The sequence of this T cell receptor (beta chain) was determined in a study of identical twins (dated by TCRdb to the mid-2010s). In terms of the full investigation: TCR alpha and beta repertoires from monozygotic twins, unrelated adults of various ages and cord blood were deep-sequenced to test whether fetal clonotypes persist. To rule out contamination, the twin experiments were replicated at different times with different library preparation protocols.

The library was generated by 5' RACE. Sequencing took place on an Illumina HiSeq 2000. Template switching introduced a universal primer binding site; the final cDNA contained a unique molecular identifier, enabling accurate counting of TCR cDNA molecules. First-strand cDNA for TCR alpha and beta chains was synthesized from specific primers in the conserved constant-segment region. To control for contamination, every cDNA library carried two barcodes: a SMART-Mk sample barcode plus Illumina barcodes. TruSeq adapter sequences and Illumina sample barcodes were added in two successive PCR steps. The TCR alpha and beta cDNA libraries were sequenced on the Illumina HiSeq platform using custom primers. The source study handled its data this way. MiGEC processed the raw reads to extract unique molecular identifiers, while MiXCR was used to determine the CDR3 positions. Recombination models were inferred per individual with the repgenHMM and IGoR tools using an EM algorithm. The tcR package in R was used for shared clonotype analysis, with sharing normalized by the product of cloneset sizes. To study raw recombination free of thymic and clonal selection effects, out-of-frame nonproductive sequences were analyzed. TCRdb ran its own pipeline on the public reads, namely fastp trimming at Q25 and MiXCR clone calling, and kept in-frame beta chains. Each entry is one CDR3 protein sequence, shown with its most common DNA and genes. For this entry, the V and J calls and clone size follow TCRdb and not the study's own pipeline. Within this sample are some 600,000 distinct CDR3 sequences, with just over 7% of them counted one time only. Of the sample, 1.6% falls within the top ten clones.

There are 15 amino acids in the CDR3, from cysteine to phenylalanine inclusive. The retained sequence is limited to the CDR3, 45 bases, with the frame set at the first base. The germline V gene sets CDR1 to SGHTA and CDR2 to FQGNSA. V and J are trimmed by 5 bases and 5 bases, and the gene matches miss 6 bases of the junction. Paper-wide results and their limitations: Fewer insertions were carried by abundant cord blood beta clonotypes, a similar but weaker trend appeared in young adult naive repertoires, and no such trend appeared in memory repertoires. The excess sharing between twins in beta out-of-frame sequences was weaker because fewer shared sequences reduced the signal-to-noise ratio. Invariant T cells such as MAIT and iNKT could partly confound zero-insertion analyses, though diverse VJ usage argued against this for most clonotypes. Because the same donors could not be followed over many years, conclusions were based on cross-sectional statistical analysis. Compared with coincidental sharing between unrelated individuals, out-of-frame TCR alpha sequences shared between twins showed an excess of sequences with low generation probability. In monozygotic twins, out-of-frame TCR alpha sharing was systematically underestimated by recombination models, although the models agreed with sharing between unrelated individuals.

Only healthy Caucasian donors were included. Three pairs of female monozygotic twins, all aged roughly 18 to 29 years, made up the twin cohort. Peripheral blood mononuclear cells were the source from which RNA for the TCR libraries was isolated. Comment on this clonotype: Its antigen is still unknown. Base-call qualities are not available, and no considerably larger clone is one nucleotide away.

A further study also used this sample, focusing on yellow fever vaccine responses in identical twins. Per that second paper: According to the authors, in identical twins the way T cells responded to vaccination appeared partly convergent and partly personalized. In the study, vaccine-responding T cell clones were precisely tracked in identical twins.

The V gene is TRBV7-2 and the J gene is TRBJ2-2, and 9 junction bases match TRBD2. Material for sequencing was PBMCs. This TCR was recovered from a woman younger than 30 in good health. Here is the DNA: TGTGCCAGCAGCAGAGAGGGACTAGCAACCGGGGAGCTGTTTTTT. Translation gives CASSREGLATGELFF. Reference TRBV7-2 and TRBJ2-2 genes cover what lies past the CDR3, so the full variable domain is GAGVSQSPSNKVTEKGKDVELRCDPISGHTALYWYRQSLGQGLEFLIYFQGNSAPDKSGLPSDRFSAERTGGSVSTLTIQRTQQEDSAVYLCASSREGLATGELFFGEGSRLTVL.